The 29 T cell receptor beta chains presented below share a single source sample, sequenced in a study of blood T cell repertoires in COVID-19. Sequenced by immunoSEQ multiplex PCR; TCRdb stores in-frame clones only, minus some. Among over 120,000 clones listed, 75% to 90% were seen once. Material for sequencing was peripheral blood. The receptors stem from a human donor in a cohort sampled during active COVID-19.

This clone was detected once. The chain couples TRBV10-3 to TRBJ1-2, with 7 bases aligning to TRBD1. CDR1 is ENHRY and CDR2 is SYGVKD in the germline V gene. Trimming cost V 6 bases and J 6 bases; bases outside gene matches: 7. The CDR3 length is 13 residues. The CDR3 is CAIRGTVEDGYTF. CDR3 bases: TGTGCCATCAGGGGGACAGTCGAGGATGGCTACACCTTC.

The V and J genes are TRBV6-6 and TRBJ1-5; 9 bases match TRBD1. J gave up 7 bases and V 5 bases, and 9 bases lay outside the gene matches. This CDR3 region has 15 residues. Germline values: CDR1 MNHNY, CDR2 SVGAGI (reference sequence). The CDR3 spells CASSPGQGKLQPQHF. DNA of the CDR3: TGTGCCAGCAGTCCGGGACAGGGAAAGTTGCAGCCCCAGCATTTT.

The V gene is TRBV15, the J gene TRBJ2-1; D not resolved. V was cut by 7 bases and J by 0 bases, with 10 bases left in between. This CDR3 contains 14 residues. Germline V gene sequence: CDR1 LNHNV, CDR2 YYDKDF (reference sequence). CDR3 in amino acids: CATNAADSYNEQFF. The CDR3 nucleotides are TGTGCCACCAACGCCGCAGACTCCTACAATGAGCAGTTCTTC.

The chain employs TRBV3-1 (or the pseudogene TRBV3-2) and TRBJ2-3; the match to TRBD2 covers 9 bases. The CDR3 is 16 amino acids. Germline CDR1 reads LGHDT; CDR2 reads YNNKEL (reference sequence). The trim removed 1 base at V and 4 bases at J, leaving 6 bases unmatched. CDR3: CASSQGGGGGADTQYF. CDR3 coding DNA: TGTGCCAGCAGCCAAGGAGGAGGCGGGGGGGCAGATACGCAGTATTTT.

V usage is TRBV6-2 or TRBV6-3 and J usage is TRBJ2-1; TRBD2 aligns across 11 bases. The CDR3 sequence is 15 residues long. CDR1 and CDR2 from the germline V gene are MNHEY and SVGEGT. V lost 2 bases, J lost 8 bases, and 5 bases stayed unmatched. The CDR3: CASSYLAGGGDEQFF. The CDR3 coding sequence is TGTGCCAGCAGTTACCTAGCGGGGGGCGGAGATGAGCAGTTCTTC.

The chain employs TRBV6-2 or TRBV6-3 and TRBJ1-3; the match to TRBD1 covers 8 bases. This CDR3 is built from 17 residues. V dropped 5 bases and J dropped 0; count of bases not matched to a gene: 9. CDR1 MNHEY and CDR2 SVGEGT come from the germline V gene. DNA for the CDR3: TGTGCCAGCAGTAAACGACAGGGGTCGGACTCTGGAAACACCATATATTTT. It yields the protein CASSKRQGSDSGNTIYF.

The chain recombines TRBV2 with TRBJ1-5, with 8 bases aligning to TRBD1. The CDR3 covers 14 residues. V dropped 3 bases and J dropped 6; count of bases not matched to a gene: 4. The germline CDR1 and CDR2 sequences are SNHLY and FYNNEI. This CDR3 is CASSEDRVAQPQHF. The CDR3 region has the DNA TGTGCCAGCAGTGAGGACAGGGTGGCTCAGCCCCAGCATTTT.

The gene calls are TRBV2 and TRBJ2-2, with TRBD1 matching 7 bases. CDR1 and CDR2 from the germline V gene are SNHLY and FYNNEI. The CDR3 has 15 amino acids. The V gene end was trimmed by 5 bases and the J gene end by 1 base; junction bases not matched to a gene: 4. CDR3 loop: CASSKDRRNTGELFF. The DNA for the CDR3 is TGTGCCAGCAGTAAGGACAGGAGGAACACCGGGGAGCTGTTTTTT. Filled out from reference TRBV2 and TRBJ2-2, the complete variable domain reads EPEVTQTPSHQVTQMGQEVILRCVPISNHLYFYWYRQILGQKVEFLVSFYNNEISEKSEIFDDQFSVERPDGSNFTLKIRSTKLEDSAMYFCASSKDRRNTGELFFGEGSRLTVL.

The V and J genes are TRBV3-1 (or the pseudogene TRBV3-2) and TRBJ1-1, with 7 bases identical to TRBD1. The CDR3 runs 15 residues. The ends lost 4 bases at V and 4 bases at J; junction bases unmatched: 9. In germline, CDR1 is LGHDT, CDR2 YNNKEL (reference sequence). The CDR3 here is CASSLRQGFVTEAFF. In DNA form, the CDR3 reads TGTGCCAGCAGCCTAAGACAGGGATTCGTCACTGAAGCTTTCTTT.

This clone was detected once. J is TRBJ2-1 and V is TRBV13, with 13 nucleotides matching TRBD2. Germline trimming cut 4 bases from V and 8 bases from J; bases unmatched to any gene: 8. The CDR3 has 16 residues. Germline values: CDR1 PRHDT, CDR2 FYEKMQ (reference sequence). CDR3 in DNA: TGTGCCAGCAGCTCTGTTACTAGCGGGGGGGCCGATGAGCAGTTCTTC. Its protein product is CASSSVTSGGADEQFF.

The chain uses TRBV10-3 and TRBJ2-1, with unresolved D. CDR3 length: 13 residues. The germline CDR1 and CDR2 sequences are ENHRY and SYGVKD. V lost 8 bases, J lost 5 bases, and 13 bases lay in between. The CDR3 region is CAISPERHNEQFF. In DNA form, the CDR3 reads TGTGCCATCTCACCCGAGAGGCACAATGAGCAGTTCTTC.

The rearrangement links TRBV9 to TRBJ2-3; no clear D. The V end lost 0 bases, the J end lost 3 bases, and 17 bases lay between the germline ends. CDR1 is SGDLS and CDR2 is YYNGEE in the germline V gene. CDR3 length: 17 amino acids. CDR3 sequence: CASSVASGQTFTDTQYF. The CDR3 bases are TGTGCCAGCAGCGTAGCTTCTGGGCAGACCTTTACAGATACGCAGTATTTT.

V gene TRBV11-3 combines with J gene TRBJ2-2; D possibly corresponds to TRBD2 (7 bases). This CDR3 has 18 residues. The V end was cut by 8 bases, the J end by 0 bases, with 22 bases between. Germline V CDR1 and CDR2: SGHNT, YENEEA. CDR3 sequence: CASGREEWGAANTGELFF. CDR3 sequence (DNA): TGTGCCAGCGGCCGGGAGGAATGGGGGGCAGCGAACACCGGGGAGCTGTTTTTT.

The V gene is TRBV25-1, the J gene TRBJ1-2; no clear D. V was trimmed by 2 bases and J by 4 bases, leaving 8 bases between them. The CDR3 runs to 13 residues. Per the germline V gene, CDR1 is MGHDK and CDR2 is SYGVNS. The CDR3 reads CASSEAPLYGYTF. In DNA form, the CDR3 reads TGTGCCAGCAGTGAAGCCCCACTCTATGGCTACACCTTC.

The chain couples TRBV5-6 to TRBJ1-2; 7 positions match TRBD1. Trimming cost V 4 bases and J 6 bases; bases outside gene matches: 6. This CDR3 has 13 residues. CDR1 and CDR2 (germline): SGHDT, YYEEEE. The CDR3 nucleotides read TGTGCCAGCAGCAAAATCCAGGGGGATGGCTACACCTTC. Protein: CASSKIQGDGYTF.

V usage is TRBV10-1 and J usage is TRBJ2-3; TRBD2 matches 9 bases. Germline V CDR1 and CDR2: WNHNN, SYGVQD (reference sequence). V shed 5 bases, J shed 1 base, and the junction held 4 bases outside the gene matches. This CDR3 has 15 residues. The CDR3 DNA follows: TGCGCCAGCAGTTCGAGACTAGCGGGCACAGATACGCAGTATTTT. Residues: CASSSRLAGTDTQYF.

The chain uses TRBV2 and TRBJ1-2; 7 nucleotides line up with TRBD1. The CDR3 has 14 residues. Germline CDR1 reads SNHLY; CDR2 reads FYNNEI. V was pared by 6 bases and J by 3 bases, with 7 bases of the junction left unmatched. In nucleotides, the CDR3 is TGTGCCAGCAGCGGACAGGCTGCGTACTATGGCTACACCTTC. This gives the protein CASSGQAAYYGYTF.

The rearrangement joins TRBV10-3 to TRBJ2-2; tentatively, D is TRBD1 (5 bases). The ends were cut back, 4 bases at V and 1 base at J, with 7 bases in the middle. This CDR3 is built from 14 residues. Germline loops: CDR1 ENHRY, CDR2 SYGVKD. The CDR3 sequence: CAISGRVNTGELFF. DNA for the CDR3: TGTGCCATCAGTGGCAGGGTGAACACCGGGGAGCTGTTTTTT.

This CDR3 is CASSISVGTQETQYF. The CDR3 DNA reads as TGTGCCAGTAGTATAAGTGTCGGGACACAAGAGACCCAGTACTTC. The rearrangement joins TRBV19 to TRBJ2-5, with D tentatively TRBD1 (6 bases). The CDR3 is made up of 15 amino acids. Germline values: CDR1 LNHDA, CDR2 SQIVND (reference sequence). V lost 2 bases to trimming and J lost 2 bases, with 12 bases between them. The whole variable domain, filled in from reference TRBV19 and TRBJ2-5, reads DGGITQSPKYLFRKEGQNVTLSCEQNLNHDAMYWYRQDPGQGLRLIYYSQIVNDFQKGDIAEGYSVSREKKESFPLTVTSAQKNPTAFYLCASSISVGTQETQYFGPGTRLLVL.

CDR3 loop: CASSPGGDDTEAFF. The DNA of the CDR3 is TGTGCCAGCTCACCTGGGGGGGATGACACTGAAGCTTTCTTT. V and J are TRBV18 and TRBJ1-1, with D possibly matching TRBD1 (5 bases). The CDR3 runs 14 residues. Germline V lookup: CDR1 KGHSH, CDR2 LQKENI. Trimming pared 3 bases from V and 3 bases from J, leaving 11 bases between.

The chain is built from TRBV5-5 and TRBJ1-6; the match to TRBD1 covers 7 bases. Germline V gene lookup returns CDR1 SGHKS and CDR2 YYEKEE (reference sequence). With V trimmed by 2 bases and J by 6 bases, 5 bases remained unmatched. The CDR3 totals 15 residues. DNA of the CDR3: TGTGCCAGCAGCTTCCTGGGACAGACTAATTCACCCCTCCACTTT. Its translation: CASSFLGQTNSPLHF.

The chain joins TRBV5-1 to TRBJ1-2; 9 bases are a match to TRBD1. Germline lookup yields CDR1 SGHRS and CDR2 YFSETQ. J lost 5 bases, V lost 3 bases, and 14 bases had no gene match. The CDR3 has 17 residues. CDR3: CASSWTGDSHISYGYTF. The CDR3 DNA is TGCGCCAGCAGCTGGACAGGGGACTCCCATATTAGTTATGGCTACACCTTC.

The sample holds one count of this clone. This chain uses TRBV7-8 with TRBJ2-1, with TRBD2 identical over 7 bases. In germline, CDR1 is SGHVS, CDR2 FQNEAQ. The junction had 11 bases not matched to a gene; V was cut back by 2 bases and J by 10 bases. This CDR3 is built from 15 residues. The CDR3 bases are TGTGCCAGCAGCTTAAGAAGAGGCGGGAGAAACGAGCAGTTCTTC. Amino acids: CASSLRRGGRNEQFF.

This clone was counted once. This CDR3 is CASSYSRPTQETQYF. The CDR3 region has the DNA TGTGCCAGCAGTTACTCGCGTCCCACTCAAGAGACCCAGTACTTC. This chain uses TRBV6-6 with TRBJ2-5; unclear D gene. The CDR3 spans 15 residues. Trimming pared 0 bases from V and 2 bases from J, leaving 10 bases between. Germline V gene lookup returns CDR1 MNHNY and CDR2 SVGAGI (reference sequence).

The chain has TRBV5-1 and TRBJ2-7; a weak D match, TRBD1 (5 bases). Trimming shortened V by 2 bases and J by 3 bases, and 12 bases separated the two germline ends. The length of the CDR3 is 14 residues. Germline V gene sequence: CDR1 SGHRS, CDR2 YFSETQ. CDR3 coding DNA: TGCGCCAGCAGCTTTCCCGGACAAGACTACGAGCAGTACTTC. Translated: CASSFPGQDYEQYF.

V and J are TRBV7-9 and TRBJ2-3; D is uncertain. Deletions cut 5 bases from V and 4 bases from J, with 19 bases between. The CDR3 spans 16 residues. The germline CDR1 and CDR2 sequences are SEHNR and FQNEAQ (reference sequence). The CDR3 region is CASSEARVGVADTQYF. The CDR3 region has the DNA TGTGCCAGCAGCGAAGCTCGTGTCGGTGTGGCAGATACGCAGTATTTT.

This sequence joins TRBV10-3 and TRBJ2-3; D uncertain. There are 13 residues in the CDR3. CDR1 and CDR2 from the germline V gene are ENHRY and SYGVKD. V lost 0 bases, J lost 6 bases, and 7 bases lay in between. Written as DNA, the CDR3 is TGTGCCATCAGTGAGTCTAGTTTGGATACGCAGTATTTT. Protein sequence: CAISESSLDTQYF.

V gene TRBV9 combines with J gene TRBJ1-4; perhaps TRBD1 as D (5 bases). Trimming stripped 5 bases from V and 7 bases from J, with 24 bases between. Germline CDR1 is SGDLS and CDR2 is YYNGEE. CDR3 length equals 17 residues. The CDR3 loop reads CASSQPGGGAFGEKLFF. The CDR3 coding sequence is TGTGCCAGCAGTCAGCCGGGAGGAGGGGCCTTCGGTGAAAAACTGTTTTTT.

The genes are TRBV11-2 and TRBJ1-2; 12 bases fit TRBD1. Trimming cost V 5 bases and J 3 bases; bases outside gene matches: 10. From germline, CDR1 is SGHAT and CDR2 FQNNGV. This CDR3 region has 17 residues. The DNA of the CDR3 is TGTGCCAGCAGCCTTAGGGGAGGGACAGGGGGCGACTATGGCTACACCTTC. This encodes CASSLRGGTGGDYGYTF.